This TCR beta chain stems from a study of response to subunit inactivated influenza vaccine. The V gene lost 6 bases and the J gene lost 1 base, with 16 bases spanning the gap. This CDR3 has 16 amino acids. Germline V gene lookup returns CDR1 MDHEN and CDR2 SYDVKM. In TCRdb, the RT-PCR reads were re-called with MiXCR into one record per CDR3 protein. The data hold some 570,000 distinct CDR3 sequences, with approximately 10% observed a single time. This clonotype appeared a few times. These sequences were also reported in another study, on T cells expressing NK-cell markers. That work adds: Libraries used 5'RACE template switching adding universal primer site and UMIs. It was sorted CD3+CD56-NKG2C+, CD3+CD56+NKG2C- and CD3+CD56+NKG2C+ T cells that provided the TCR beta repertoires. Among eight sequenced donors, seven carried HCMV seropositivity while one was seronegative. These clonotypes, the leaders elsewhere, also led the CD3+CD56-NKG2C+ fraction in a few donors. Questions lingered over whether expanded NKG2C+ T cell clones were HCMV-specific.

The specimen was PBMCs from blood, collected on the day of vaccination. The chain uses TRBV28 and TRBJ2-1; D remains ambiguous. The sequence came from a man over 45 who received an inactivated influenza vaccine. The CDR3 protein is CASRAQSTFSYNEQFF. The CDR3 DNA reads as TGTGCCAGCAGAGCACAATCGACATTTTCCTACAATGAGCAGTTCTTC.